A selection of T cell receptor beta chains follows, all from one sample in a study of multiple sclerosis patients with progressive multifocal leukoencephalopathy. Using immunoSEQ multiplex PCR, the repertoire was profiled, and TCRdb retains in-frame clones only, with some absent. Found here are 30,000 or so clones, 90% of them singletons; the top ten hold about 1.3%. This sample comprised PBMCs, obtained from a patient treated with natalizumab. The receptors were sampled from a human donor with multiple sclerosis. The CDR3 runs from the conserved cysteine through the conserved F or W. The D gene is left open where the match is weak.

CDR3,DNA,length,D,J,V
CASSVEQGAEAFF,TGTGCCAGCAGCGTAGAACAAGGCGCTGAAGCTTTCTTT,13,NA,TRBJ1-1,TRBV9
CASSLVSGGVHEQYF,TGTGCCAGCAGCTTAGTTTCTGGGGGGGTCCACGAGCAGTACTTC,15,TRBD2,TRBJ2-7,TRBV13
CASSEYPGKNSNQPQHF,TGTGCCAGCAGTGAATACCCAGGGAAGAATAGCAATCAGCCCCAGCATTTT,17,NA,TRBJ1-5,TRBV6-1
CASSPSWGQGRTYEQYF,TGTGCCAGCAGTCCCTCTTGGGGACAGGGAAGGACCTACGAGCAGTACTTC,17,TRBD1,TRBJ2-7,TRBV28
CASSPRGQGYGYTF,TGTGCCAGTAGTCCCAGGGGGCAGGGCTATGGCTACACCTTC,14,TRBD1,TRBJ1-2,TRBV19
CASSYRTGGTNSPLHF,TGTGCCAGCAGTTACAGGACAGGGGGCACAAATTCACCCCTCCACTTT,16,TRBD1,TRBJ1-6,TRBV27
CASSLGQGVGTEAFF,TGCGCCAGCAGCCTCGGACAGGGGGTCGGTACTGAAGCTTTCTTT,15,TRBD1,TRBJ1-1,TRBV5-1
CASSLAVRPAGEKLFF,TGTGCCAGCAGCTTAGCAGTCCGCCCCGCAGGTGAAAAACTGTTTTTT,16,NA,TRBJ1-4,TRBV7-8
CASSRRDRSNEKLFF,TGTGCCAGTAGTAGGCGGGACAGGAGTAATGAAAAACTGTTTTTT,15,TRBD1,TRBJ1-4,TRBV19
CASSFTAQGSYEQYF,TGTGCCAGCAGCTTTACGGCACAGGGGTCCTACGAGCAGTACTTC,15,TRBD1,TRBJ2-7,TRBV7-9
CASSESPYRDSGELFF,TGTGCCAGCAGTGAATCACCTTACAGGGATTCCGGGGAGCTGTTTTTT,16,NA,TRBJ2-2,TRBV6-4